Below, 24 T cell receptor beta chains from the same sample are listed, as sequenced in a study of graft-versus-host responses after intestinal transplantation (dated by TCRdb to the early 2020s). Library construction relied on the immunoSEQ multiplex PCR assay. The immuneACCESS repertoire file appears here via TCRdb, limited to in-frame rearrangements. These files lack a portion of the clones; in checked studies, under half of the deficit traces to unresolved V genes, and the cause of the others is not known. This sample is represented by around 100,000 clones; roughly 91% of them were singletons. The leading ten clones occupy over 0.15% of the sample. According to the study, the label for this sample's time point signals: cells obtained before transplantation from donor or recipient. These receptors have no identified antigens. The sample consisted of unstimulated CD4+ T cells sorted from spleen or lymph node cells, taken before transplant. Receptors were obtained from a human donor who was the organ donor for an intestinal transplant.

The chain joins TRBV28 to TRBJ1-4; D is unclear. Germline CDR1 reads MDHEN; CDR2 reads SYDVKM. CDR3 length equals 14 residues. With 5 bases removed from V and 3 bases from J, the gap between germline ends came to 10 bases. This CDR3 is CASSTQRANEKLFF. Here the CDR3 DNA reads TGTGCCAGCAGTACTCAACGGGCTAATGAAAAACTGTTTTTT.

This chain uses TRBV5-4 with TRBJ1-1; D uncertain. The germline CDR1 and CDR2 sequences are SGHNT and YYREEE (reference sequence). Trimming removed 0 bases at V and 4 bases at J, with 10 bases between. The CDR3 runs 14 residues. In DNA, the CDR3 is TGTGCCAGCAGCTTGGTCGCAGGAGGCACTGAAGCTTTCTTT. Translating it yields CASSLVAGGTEAFF.

CDR3: CASSPRQGDYNEQFF. DNA of the CDR3: TGTGCCAGCAGCCCCCGACAGGGGGATTACAATGAGCAGTTCTTC. The rearrangement joins TRBV7-3 to TRBJ2-1; 9 bases are a match to TRBD1. Germline lookup yields CDR1 SGHTA and CDR2 FQGTGA. The junction had 6 bases not matched to a gene; V was cut back by 5 bases and J by 4 bases. The CDR3 spans 15 residues. Complete variable domain (other parts from reference TRBV7-3 and TRBJ2-1): GAGVSQTPSNKVTEKGKYVELRCDPISGHTALYWYRQSLGQGPEFLIYFQGTGAADDSGLPNDRFFAVRPEGSVSTLKIQRTERGDSAVYLCASSPRQGDYNEQFFGPGTRLTVL.

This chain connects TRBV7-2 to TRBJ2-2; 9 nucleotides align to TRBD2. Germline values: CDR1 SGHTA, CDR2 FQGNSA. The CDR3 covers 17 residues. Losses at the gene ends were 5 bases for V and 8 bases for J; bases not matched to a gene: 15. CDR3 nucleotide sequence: TGTGCCAGCAGCCAAGGGCCCCCTGGCGGGGGGGCGGGGGAGCTGTTTTTT. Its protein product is CASSQGPPGGGAGELFF.

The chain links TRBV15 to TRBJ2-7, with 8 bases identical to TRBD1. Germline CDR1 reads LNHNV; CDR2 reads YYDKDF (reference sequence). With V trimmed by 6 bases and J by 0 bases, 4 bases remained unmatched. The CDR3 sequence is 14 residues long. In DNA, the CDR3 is TGTGCCACCAGTAGACAGGGGACCTCCTACGAGCAGTACTTC. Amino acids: CATSRQGTSYEQYF.

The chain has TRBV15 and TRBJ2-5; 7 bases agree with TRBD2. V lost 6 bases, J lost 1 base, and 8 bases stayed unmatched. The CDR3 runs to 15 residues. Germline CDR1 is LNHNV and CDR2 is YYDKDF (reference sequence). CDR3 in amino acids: CATRRVRELQETQYF. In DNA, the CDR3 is TGTGCCACCAGACGGGTGCGGGAGCTCCAAGAGACCCAGTACTTC.

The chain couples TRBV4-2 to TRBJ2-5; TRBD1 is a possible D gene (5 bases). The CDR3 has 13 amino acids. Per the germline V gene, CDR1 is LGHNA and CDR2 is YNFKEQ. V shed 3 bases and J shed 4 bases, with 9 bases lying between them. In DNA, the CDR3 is TGTGCCAGCAGCCAGCAGGGCAGAGAGACCCAGTACTTC. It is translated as CASSQQGRETQYF.

The CDR3 region is CASSQESRTQQFF. CDR3 DNA: TGCGCCAGCAGCCAAGAGTCGAGGACTCAGCAGTTCTTC. V usage is TRBV4-3 and J usage is TRBJ2-1; D perhaps matches TRBD2 (5 bases). The germline V gene has CDR1 LGHNA and CDR2 YSLEER. CDR3 length: 13 residues. V lost 0 bases and J lost 11, with 11 bases in between.

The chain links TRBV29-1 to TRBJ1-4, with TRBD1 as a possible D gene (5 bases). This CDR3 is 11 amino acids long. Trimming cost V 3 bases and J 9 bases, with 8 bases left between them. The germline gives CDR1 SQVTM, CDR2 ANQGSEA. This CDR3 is CSVEEGKKLFF. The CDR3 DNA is TGCAGCGTTGAGGAGGGGAAAAAACTGTTTTTT.

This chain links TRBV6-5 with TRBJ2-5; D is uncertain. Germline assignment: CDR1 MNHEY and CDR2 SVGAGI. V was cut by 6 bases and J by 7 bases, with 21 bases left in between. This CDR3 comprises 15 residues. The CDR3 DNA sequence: TGTGCCAGCAGCCTCACGTTTTCAGGTGATCGGACCCAGTACTTC. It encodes CASSLTFSGDRTQYF.

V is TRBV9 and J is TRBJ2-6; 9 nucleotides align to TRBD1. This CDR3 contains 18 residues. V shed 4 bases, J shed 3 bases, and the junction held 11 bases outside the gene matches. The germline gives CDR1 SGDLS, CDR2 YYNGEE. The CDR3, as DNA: TGTGCCAGCAGCTCCTACAGGGGGCGCCTTGGTGGGGCCAACGTCCTGACTTTC. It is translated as CASSSYRGRLGGANVLTF.

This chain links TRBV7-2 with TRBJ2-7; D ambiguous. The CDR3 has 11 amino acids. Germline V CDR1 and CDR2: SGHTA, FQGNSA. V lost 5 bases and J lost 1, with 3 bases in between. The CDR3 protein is CASSRSYEQYF. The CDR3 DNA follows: TGTGCCAGCAGCCGTTCCTACGAGCAGTACTTC.

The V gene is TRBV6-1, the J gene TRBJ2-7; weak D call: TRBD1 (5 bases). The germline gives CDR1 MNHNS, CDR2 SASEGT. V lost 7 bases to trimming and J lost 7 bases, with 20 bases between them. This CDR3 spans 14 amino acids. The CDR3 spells CASTVRTPPGEQYF. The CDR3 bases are TGTGCCAGCACCGTCCGGACCCCCCCAGGGGAGCAGTACTTC.

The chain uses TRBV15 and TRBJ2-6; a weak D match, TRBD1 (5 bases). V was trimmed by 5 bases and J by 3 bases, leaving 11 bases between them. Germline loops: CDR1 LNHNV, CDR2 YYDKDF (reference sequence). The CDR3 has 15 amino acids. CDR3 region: CATSARALGANVLTF. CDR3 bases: TGTGCCACCAGCGCCAGGGCTCTTGGGGCCAACGTCCTGACTTTC.

CDR3 sequence: CASSQVMRNRDTGELFF. The CDR3 DNA is TGCGCCAGCAGCCAAGTTATGCGTAACAGAGACACCGGGGAGCTGTTTTTT. The V and J genes are TRBV4-1 and TRBJ2-2; D not certain. The CDR3 loop spans 17 amino acids. The V end lost 1 base, the J end lost 3 bases, and 15 bases lay between the germline ends. Germline V lookup: CDR1 MGHRA, CDR2 YSYEKL.

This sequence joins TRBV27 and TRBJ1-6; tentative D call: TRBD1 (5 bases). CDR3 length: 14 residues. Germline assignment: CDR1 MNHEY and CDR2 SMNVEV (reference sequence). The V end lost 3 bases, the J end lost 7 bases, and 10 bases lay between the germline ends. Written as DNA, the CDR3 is TGTGCCAGCAGTTTCTACAGGACGAATTCACCCCTCCACTTT. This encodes CASSFYRTNSPLHF.

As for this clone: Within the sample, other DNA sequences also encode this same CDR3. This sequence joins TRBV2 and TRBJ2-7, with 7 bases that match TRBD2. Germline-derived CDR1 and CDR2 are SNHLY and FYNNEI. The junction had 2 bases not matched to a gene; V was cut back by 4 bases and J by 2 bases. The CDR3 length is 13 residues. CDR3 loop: CASSAGTTYEQYF. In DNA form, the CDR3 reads TGTGCCAGCAGTGCCGGGACTACCTACGAGCAGTACTTC.

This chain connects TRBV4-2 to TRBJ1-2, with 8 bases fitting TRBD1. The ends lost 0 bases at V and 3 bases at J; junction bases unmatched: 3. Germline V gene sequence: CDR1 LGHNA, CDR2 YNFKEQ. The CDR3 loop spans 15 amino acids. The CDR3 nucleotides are TGTGCCAGCAGCCAAGACAGGGGGCATGACTATGGCTACACCTTC. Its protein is CASSQDRGHDYGYTF.

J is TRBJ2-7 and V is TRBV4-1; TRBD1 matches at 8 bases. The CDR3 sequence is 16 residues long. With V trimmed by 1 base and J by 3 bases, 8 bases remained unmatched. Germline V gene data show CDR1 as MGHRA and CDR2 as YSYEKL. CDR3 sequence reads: CASSQGGQAVLYEQYF. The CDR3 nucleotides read TGCGCCAGCAGCCAAGGGGGACAGGCCGTACTCTACGAGCAGTACTTC.

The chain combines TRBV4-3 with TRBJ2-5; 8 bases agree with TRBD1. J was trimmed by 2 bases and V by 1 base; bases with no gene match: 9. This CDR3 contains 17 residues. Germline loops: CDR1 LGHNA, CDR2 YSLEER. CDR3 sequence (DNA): TGCGCCAGCAGCCAAGGTTGGGGACAGGTTAGTCAAGAGACCCAGTACTTC. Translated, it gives CASSQGWGQVSQETQYF.

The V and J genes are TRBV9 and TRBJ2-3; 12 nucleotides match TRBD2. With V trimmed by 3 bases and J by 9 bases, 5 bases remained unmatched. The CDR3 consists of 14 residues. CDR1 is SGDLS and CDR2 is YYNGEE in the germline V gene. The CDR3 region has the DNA TGTGCCAGCAGCGCCAGACTAGCGGGGGAGACGCAGTATTTT. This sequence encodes CASSARLAGETQYF.

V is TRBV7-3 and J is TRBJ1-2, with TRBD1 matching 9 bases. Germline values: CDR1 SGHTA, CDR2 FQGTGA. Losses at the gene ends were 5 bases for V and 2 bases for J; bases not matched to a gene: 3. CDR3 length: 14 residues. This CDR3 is CASSGGTGNYGYTF. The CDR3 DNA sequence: TGTGCCAGCAGCGGAGGGACAGGGAACTATGGCTACACCTTC.

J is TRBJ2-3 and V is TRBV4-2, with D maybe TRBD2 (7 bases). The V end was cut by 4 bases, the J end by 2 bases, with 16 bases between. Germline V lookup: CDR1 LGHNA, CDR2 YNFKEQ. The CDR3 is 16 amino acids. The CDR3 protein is CASSPTRRGPTDTQYF. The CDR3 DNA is TGTGCCAGCAGCCCTACCCGGCGGGGGCCCACAGATACGCAGTATTTT.

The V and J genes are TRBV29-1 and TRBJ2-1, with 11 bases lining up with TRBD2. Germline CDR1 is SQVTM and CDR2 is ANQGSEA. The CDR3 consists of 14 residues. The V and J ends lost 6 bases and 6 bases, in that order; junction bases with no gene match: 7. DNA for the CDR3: TGCAGCGTCGCCTTTAGCGGGGGGGGCAATGAGCAGTTCTTC. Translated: CSVAFSGGGNEQFF.